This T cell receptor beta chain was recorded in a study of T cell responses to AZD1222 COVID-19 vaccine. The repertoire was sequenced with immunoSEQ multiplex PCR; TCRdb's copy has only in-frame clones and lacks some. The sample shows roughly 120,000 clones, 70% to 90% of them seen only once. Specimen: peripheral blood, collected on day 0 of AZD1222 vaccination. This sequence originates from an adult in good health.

CDR3 protein: CAWSVRVLEAPLHF. CDR3 DNA: TGTGCCTGGAGTGTAAGGGTCCTGGAGGCACCCCTCCACTTT. This rearrangement joins TRBV30 to TRBJ1-6; D unresolved. This CDR3 contains 14 residues. Germline V gives CDR1 GTSNPN, CDR2 SVGIG (reference sequence). V lost 0 bases and J lost 11, with 14 bases in between. Drawing the rest from reference TRBV30 and TRBJ1-6, the complete variable domain is SQTIHQWPATLVQPVGSPLSLECTVEGTSNPNLYWYRQAAGRGLQLLFYSVGIGQISSEVPQNLSASRPQDRQFILSSKKLLLSDSGFYLCAWSVRVLEAPLHFGNGTRLTVT.